A single sample is the source of the 3 T cell receptor beta chains below, sequenced in a study of T cells in localized non-small cell lung cancer. Measured with immunoSEQ multiplex PCR; TCRdb has only the in-frame clones, and not every one. Altogether roughly 36,000 clones are present, roughly three quarters being singletons, with the ten largest covering under 45%. Sequencing used PBMCs, obtained before any cancer treatment. The source is a woman aged 40 to 75 with stage II squamous cell lung carcinoma.

This rearrangement joins TRBV5-1 to TRBJ1-6; D ambiguous. V was clipped by 5 bases and J by 11 bases, with 17 bases between them. The CDR3 consists of 14 residues. CDR1 and CDR2 from the germline V gene are SGHRS and YFSETQ. The CDR3 spells CASRVDLFLTPLHF. DNA for the CDR3: TGCGCCAGCAGGGTGGATTTATTCCTAACACCCCTCCACTTT.

The V call is TRBV9, the J call TRBJ1-4; possible D gene TRBD1, 6 bases. CDR1 and CDR2 from the germline V gene are SGDLS and YYNGEE. The germline V and J ends were trimmed by 4 bases and 0 bases, with 25 bases remaining between them. The CDR3 is 20 residues long. CDR3 sequence: CASSSGRGHRRTPTNEKLFF. CDR3 DNA: TGTGCCAGCAGCTCGGGACGGGGACACCGAAGAACCCCAACTAATGAAAAACTGTTTTTT.

The V and J genes are TRBV19 and TRBJ1-3; 7 nucleotides agree with TRBD1. Losses at the gene ends were 5 bases for V and 2 bases for J; bases not matched to a gene: 9. Germline values: CDR1 LNHDA, CDR2 SQIVND (reference sequence). CDR3 length: 16 amino acids. As DNA, the CDR3 is TGTGCCAGTAGTCGCCACGAGACAGGGACTGGAAACACCATATATTTT. It encodes CASSRHETGTGNTIYF.